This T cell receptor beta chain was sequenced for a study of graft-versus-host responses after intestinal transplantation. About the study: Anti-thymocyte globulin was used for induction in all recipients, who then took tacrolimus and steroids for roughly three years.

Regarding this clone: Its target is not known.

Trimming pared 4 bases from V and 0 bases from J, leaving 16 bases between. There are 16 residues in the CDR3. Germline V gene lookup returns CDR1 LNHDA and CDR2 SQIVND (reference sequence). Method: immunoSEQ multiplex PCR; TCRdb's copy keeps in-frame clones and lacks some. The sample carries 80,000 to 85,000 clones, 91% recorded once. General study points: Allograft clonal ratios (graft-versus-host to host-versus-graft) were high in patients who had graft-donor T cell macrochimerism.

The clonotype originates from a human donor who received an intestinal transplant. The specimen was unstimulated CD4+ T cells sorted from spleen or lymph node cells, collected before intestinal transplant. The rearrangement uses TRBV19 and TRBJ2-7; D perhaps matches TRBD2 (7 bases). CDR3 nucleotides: TGTGCCAGTAGTACGGCGGGGGCCCCTAGCTCCTACGAGCAGTACTTC. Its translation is CASSTAGAPSSYEQYF.